The next 27 T cell receptor beta chains were all read from a single sample in a study of blood T cell repertoires in COVID-19. Sequencing used immunoSEQ multiplex PCR; TCRdb keeps in-frame clones, though not all of them. The sample records some 70,000 clones, 90% being singletons. Sequencing was performed on peripheral blood. These receptors came from a man aged 45 to 65 with acute or convalescent COVID-19.

The chain has TRBV6-2 or TRBV6-3 and TRBJ1-3, with TRBD1 matching over 7 bases. The CDR3 totals 17 residues. Trimming cost V 2 bases and J 2 bases; bases outside gene matches: 9. Germline CDR1 MNHEY, CDR2 SVGEGT. CDR3 nucleotides: TGTGCCAGCAGTTACGCGCCGAGGGGGCGCGCTGGAAACACCATATATTTT. Its translation: CASSYAPRGRAGNTIYF.

This clone was observed a few times. V gene TRBV5-1 combines with J gene TRBJ2-7; 10 bases match TRBD2. The germline gives CDR1 SGHRS, CDR2 YFSETQ. Unmatched junction bases numbered 4, after V lost 0 bases and J lost 4 bases. The CDR3 covers 15 residues. The CDR3, as DNA: TGCGCCAGCAGCTTGGGGTCTAGCGGGGGTTACGAGCAGTACTTC. Protein: CASSLGSSGGYEQYF.

The rearrangement links TRBV5-4 to TRBJ2-3; D may be TRBD1 (5 bases). The CDR3 runs to 18 residues. Deletions cut 0 bases from V and 1 base from J, with 18 bases between. Germline CDR1 reads SGHNT; CDR2 reads YYREEE (reference sequence). The CDR3 coding sequence is TGTGCCAGCAGCTTGGTGGTCGTCGCAGGGTTCGGCACAGATACGCAGTATTTT. This encodes CASSLVVVAGFGTDTQYF.

The CDR3 nucleotides read TGTGCCAGCAGCTCCCGACAGTTACCGGGGGAGCTGTTTTTT. Amino acids: CASSSRQLPGELFF. The V and J genes are TRBV7-2 and TRBJ2-2; D is perhaps TRBD1 (5 bases). The CDR3 is 14 amino acids. Germline CDR1 is SGHTA and CDR2 is FQGNSA. V dropped 4 bases and J dropped 8 bases, with 14 bases sitting between them.

V and J are TRBV6-1 and TRBJ2-7, with TRBD2 matching 9 bases. Trimming removed 3 bases from V and 4 bases from J; junction bases left unmatched: 10. Germline CDR1 and CDR2: MNHNS and SASEGT. The CDR3 sequence is 16 residues long. The DNA of the CDR3 is TGTGCCAGCAGTGAGAGTCGTCTAGCGGGAAATTACGAGCAGTACTTC. This codes for CASSESRLAGNYEQYF.

The chain employs TRBV3-1 (or the pseudogene TRBV3-2) and TRBJ1-1; 9 bases map to TRBD1. The CDR3 loop spans 15 amino acids. CDR1 and CDR2 from the germline V gene are LGHDT and YNNKEL (reference sequence). With V trimmed by 4 bases and J by 3 bases, 6 bases remained unmatched. The CDR3 region has the DNA TGTGCCAGCAGCCTGGGGACAGGGAGACACACTGAAGCTTTCTTT. Translated: CASSLGTGRHTEAFF.

This clone showed up just once. V gene TRBV24-1 combines with J gene TRBJ2-1, with TRBD2 as a possible D gene (7 bases). Germline V gene lookup returns CDR1 KGHDR and CDR2 SFDVKD. Trimming removed 2 bases from V and 6 bases from J, with 10 bases in between. The CDR3 totals 14 residues. CDR3 residues: CATSDSRGGNEQFF. In DNA form, the CDR3 reads TGTGCCACCAGTGATTCTAGGGGGGGCAATGAGCAGTTCTTC.

This sequence joins TRBV5-1 and TRBJ1-3; TRBD1 matches at 8 bases. From germline, CDR1 is SGHRS and CDR2 YFSETQ. This CDR3 has 14 amino acids. The ends lost 3 bases at V and 4 bases at J; junction bases unmatched: 3. This chain's CDR3 is CASSSQGAGNTIYF. For the CDR3, the DNA is TGCGCCAGCAGCTCCCAGGGGGCCGGAAACACCATATATTTT.

This chain joins TRBV19 and TRBJ2-7, with 8 bases fitting TRBD1. This CDR3 region has 14 residues. The germline V gene encodes CDR1 LNHDA and CDR2 SQIVND (reference sequence). The J segment lost 2 bases and the V segment lost 5 bases, leaving 5 bases of the junction unmatched. The CDR3 loop is CASSPRTGPYEQYF. CDR3 in DNA: TGTGCCAGTAGTCCCCGGACAGGGCCCTACGAGCAGTACTTC.

J is TRBJ1-2 and V is TRBV11-3; 9 nucleotides line up with TRBD1. The V segment lost 3 bases and the J segment 6 bases; nucleotides outside the gene matches: 2. Per germline, CDR1 SGHNT and CDR2 YENEEA. There are 13 residues in the CDR3. CDR3: CASSFGTGNGYTF. CDR3 bases: TGTGCCAGCAGCTTCGGGACAGGGAATGGCTACACCTTC.

The chain joins TRBV6-5 to TRBJ1-2; tentatively, D is TRBD1 (5 bases). The CDR3 totals 15 residues. Germline V gene sequence: CDR1 MNHEY, CDR2 SVGAGI. The V and J ends lost 6 bases and 8 bases respectively, with 22 bases between them. The CDR3 sequence: CASSHGAGRKVGYTF. For the CDR3, the DNA is TGTGCCAGCAGCCACGGGGCAGGGAGGAAAGTGGGCTACACCTTC.

The rearrangement uses TRBV6-6 and TRBJ2-7; D ambiguous. The V and J ends lost 5 bases and 6 bases respectively, with 11 bases between them. Germline loops: CDR1 MNHNY, CDR2 SVGAGI (reference sequence). The CDR3 covers 12 residues. CDR3 residues: CASSIQISEQYF. In nucleotides, the CDR3 is TGTGCCAGCAGTATCCAGATATCCGAGCAGTACTTC.

The chain joins TRBV11-2 to TRBJ2-1, with TRBD2 as a possible D gene (6 bases). This CDR3 contains 13 residues. Germline V CDR1 and CDR2: SGHAT, FQNNGV. Trimming left V 5 bases short and J 10 bases short, with 15 bases between. In DNA form, the CDR3 reads TGTGCCAGCAGCCCCAGCCAGGCGGGAGAGCAGTTCTTC. It is translated as CASSPSQAGEQFF.

The J gene is TRBJ2-5, the V gene TRBV7-2; TRBD1 is a possible D gene (7 bases). Germline-derived CDR1 and CDR2 are SGHTA and FQGNSA. Trimming shortened V by 5 bases and J by 4 bases, and 14 bases separated the two germline ends. The CDR3 has 14 amino acids. In DNA form, the CDR3 reads TGTGCCAGCAGCGCCGGGGGACAGCGAGAGACCCAGTACTTC. It encodes CASSAGGQRETQYF.

J is TRBJ2-5 and V is TRBV4-3, with D possibly being TRBD2 (7 bases). Trimming cost V 0 bases and J 2 bases, with 16 bases left between them. Germline V lookup: CDR1 LGHNA, CDR2 YSLEER. The CDR3 totals 17 residues. CDR3 amino acids: CASSQERGGTRQETQYF. The CDR3, as DNA: TGCGCCAGCAGCCAAGAAAGGGGGGGGACAAGACAAGAGACCCAGTACTTC.

This chain connects TRBV5-4 to TRBJ2-3; 8 bases agree with TRBD2. J gave up 4 bases and V 0 bases, and 10 bases lay outside the gene matches. The germline gives CDR1 SGHNT, CDR2 YYREEE (reference sequence). The CDR3 loop spans 17 amino acids. The CDR3 region has the DNA TGTGCCAGCAGCTTGGGGATGACGGGAGGGATGGCAGATACGCAGTATTTT. As protein: CASSLGMTGGMADTQYF.

The CDR3 DNA reads as TGCAGCGTCGTCCGGGACAGGGGCTACGAGCAGTACTTC. Translated, it gives CSVVRDRGYEQYF. V and J are TRBV29-1 and TRBJ2-7; 10 bases agree with TRBD1. The germline V gene has CDR1 SQVTM and CDR2 ANQGSEA. J lost 3 bases, V lost 6 bases, and 5 bases had no gene match. This CDR3 comprises 13 residues.

V and J are TRBV11-3 and TRBJ1-3, with unresolved D. The CDR3 consists of 12 residues. V was cut by 6 bases and J by 5 bases, with 8 bases left in between. Germline assignment: CDR1 SGHNT and CDR2 YENEEA. The CDR3 sequence is CASSIQRNTIYF. The DNA for the CDR3 is TGTGCCAGCAGTATACAGCGAAACACCATATATTTT.

The rearrangement uses TRBV7-2 and TRBJ1-4, with 7 bases identical to TRBD1. The trim removed 2 bases at V and 3 bases at J, leaving 9 bases unmatched. The CDR3 spans 17 residues. CDR1 SGHTA and CDR2 FQGNSA come from the germline V gene. The CDR3, as DNA: TGTGCCAGCAGCTTAACCTACAGGGGATCGGCTAATGAAAAACTGTTTTTT. Encoded protein: CASSLTYRGSANEKLFF.

The genes are TRBV28 and TRBJ2-7, with 8 positions matching TRBD2. This CDR3 region has 13 residues. V lost 6 bases to trimming and J lost 4 bases; unmatched junction nucleotides: 5. Germline CDR1 and CDR2: MDHEN and SYDVKM. The CDR3 coding sequence is TGTGCCAGCAGCTATTCTAGCGGGTACGAGCAGTACTTC. This encodes CASSYSSGYEQYF.

The chain links TRBV5-1 to TRBJ2-7; 11 bases align to TRBD1. The J segment lost 3 bases and the V segment lost 5 bases, leaving 10 bases of the junction unmatched. This CDR3 has 16 residues. Germline V lookup: CDR1 SGHRS, CDR2 YFSETQ. The CDR3 DNA is TGCGCCAGCAGGAGGGCCGGGACAGGGGGTCACTACGAGCAGTACTTC. It codes for CASRRAGTGGHYEQYF.

The chain couples TRBV11-2 to TRBJ1-5; a possible D gene is TRBD1 (5 bases). V shed 5 bases and J shed 4 bases, with 15 bases lying between them. Germline V gives CDR1 SGHAT, CDR2 FQNNGV. The CDR3 extends over 15 amino acids. CDR3 coding DNA: TGTGCCAGCAGCCTTACAGGATTTGGAAATCAGCCCCAGCATTTT. Its protein product is CASSLTGFGNQPQHF.

The chain carries TRBV19 and TRBJ1-2; no clear D gene. Germline values: CDR1 LNHDA, CDR2 SQIVND (reference sequence). V was shortened by 7 bases and J by 0 bases, with 9 bases between the two germline ends. This CDR3 is built from 13 residues. The CDR3 nucleotides read TGTGCCAGTAAGGAGTATTCTAACTATGGCTACACCTTC. Amino acids: CASKEYSNYGYTF.

This chain joins TRBV7-2 and TRBJ1-5; D is perhaps TRBD1 (6 bases). The CDR3 length is 16 residues. Germline V CDR1 and CDR2: SGHTA, FQGNSA. Trimming cost V 3 bases and J 0 bases, with 12 bases left between them. CDR3: CASSFTGQYSNQPQHF. Here the CDR3 DNA reads TGTGCCAGCAGCTTCACGGGACAATATAGCAATCAGCCCCAGCATTTT.

V and J are TRBV19 and TRBJ2-2; TRBD1 matches at 7 bases. The CDR3 covers 15 residues. Germline V gene lookup returns CDR1 LNHDA and CDR2 SQIVND (reference sequence). The V segment lost 4 bases and the J segment 0 bases; nucleotides outside the gene matches: 2. CDR3 DNA: TGTGCCAGTAGTACGGGACAGACGAACACCGGGGAGCTGTTTTTT. Encoded protein: CASSTGQTNTGELFF.

This chain connects TRBV20-1 to TRBJ2-7; D is undetermined. The germline CDR1 and CDR2 sequences are DFQATT and SNEGSKA (reference sequence). V was trimmed by 3 bases and J by 5 bases, leaving 17 bases between them. The CDR3 consists of 14 residues. CDR3 bases: TGCAGTGCTAGTACCCCTAGATATTCCGACGAGCAGTACTTC. Its translation is CSASTPRYSDEQYF.

V gene TRBV7-2 combines with J gene TRBJ1-2; TRBD1 might be the D (6 bases). V gave up 1 base and J gave up 4 bases, with 10 bases separating them. This CDR3 is built from 14 residues. Germline CDR1 is SGHTA and CDR2 is FQGNSA. CDR3 DNA: TGTGCCAGCAGCTTAGGGGGGCGAGGCTATGGCTACACCTTC. As protein: CASSLGGRGYGYTF.